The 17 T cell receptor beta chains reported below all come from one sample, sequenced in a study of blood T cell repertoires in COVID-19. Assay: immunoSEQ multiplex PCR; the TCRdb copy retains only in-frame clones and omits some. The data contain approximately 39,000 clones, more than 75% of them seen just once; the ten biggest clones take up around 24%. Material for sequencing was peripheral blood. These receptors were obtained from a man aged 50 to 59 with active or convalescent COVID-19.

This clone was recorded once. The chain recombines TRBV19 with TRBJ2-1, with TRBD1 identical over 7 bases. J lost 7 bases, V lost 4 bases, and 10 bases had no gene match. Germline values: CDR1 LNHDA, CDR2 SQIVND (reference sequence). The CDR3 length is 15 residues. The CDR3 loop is CASSTLLTGWNEQFF. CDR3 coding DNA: TGTGCCAGTAGTACTCTTTTGACAGGGTGGAATGAGCAGTTCTTC.

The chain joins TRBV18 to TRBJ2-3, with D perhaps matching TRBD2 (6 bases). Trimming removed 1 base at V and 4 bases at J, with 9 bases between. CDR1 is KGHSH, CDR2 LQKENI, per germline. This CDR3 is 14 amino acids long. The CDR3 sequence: CASSPRGGADTQYF. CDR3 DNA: TGTGCCAGCTCACCACGGGGAGGTGCAGATACGCAGTATTTT.

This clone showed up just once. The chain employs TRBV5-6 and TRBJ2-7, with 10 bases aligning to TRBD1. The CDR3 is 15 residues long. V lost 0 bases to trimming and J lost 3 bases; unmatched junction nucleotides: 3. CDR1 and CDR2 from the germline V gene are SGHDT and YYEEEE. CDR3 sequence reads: CASSLGRTGGYEQYV. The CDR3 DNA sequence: TGTGCCAGCAGCTTGGGTAGGACAGGGGGCTACGAGCAGTACGTC.

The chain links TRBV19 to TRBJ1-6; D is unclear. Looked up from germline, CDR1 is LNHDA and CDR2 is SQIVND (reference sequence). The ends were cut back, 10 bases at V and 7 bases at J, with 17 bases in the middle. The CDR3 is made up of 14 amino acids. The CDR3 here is CAISLGRENSPLHF. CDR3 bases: TGTGCCATCTCCCTCGGACGGGAAAATTCACCCCTCCACTTT.

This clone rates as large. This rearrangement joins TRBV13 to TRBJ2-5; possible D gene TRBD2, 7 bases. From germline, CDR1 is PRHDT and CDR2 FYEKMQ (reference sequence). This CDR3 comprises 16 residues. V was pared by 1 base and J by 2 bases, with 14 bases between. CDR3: CASSLEGGRNQETQYF. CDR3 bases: TGTGCCAGCAGCTTAGAGGGGGGGCGTAATCAAGAGACCCAGTACTTC.

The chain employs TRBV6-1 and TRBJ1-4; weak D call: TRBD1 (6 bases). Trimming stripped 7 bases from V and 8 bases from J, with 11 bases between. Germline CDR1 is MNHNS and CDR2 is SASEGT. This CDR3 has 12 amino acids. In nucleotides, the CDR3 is TGTGCCAGCAAACAGGGTGAAGAAAAACTGTTTTTT. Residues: CASKQGEEKLFF.

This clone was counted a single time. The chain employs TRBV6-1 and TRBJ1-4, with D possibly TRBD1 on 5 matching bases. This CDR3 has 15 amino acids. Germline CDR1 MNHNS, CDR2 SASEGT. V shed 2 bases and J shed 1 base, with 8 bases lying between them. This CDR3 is CASSEPGLTNEKLFF. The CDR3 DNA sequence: TGTGCCAGCAGTGAACCGGGACTAACTAATGAAAAACTGTTTTTT.

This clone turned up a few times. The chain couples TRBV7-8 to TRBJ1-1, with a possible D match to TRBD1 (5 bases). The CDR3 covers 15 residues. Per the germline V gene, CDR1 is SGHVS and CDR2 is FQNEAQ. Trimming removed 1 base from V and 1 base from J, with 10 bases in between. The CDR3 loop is CASSLVPGGNTEAFF. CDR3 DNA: TGTGCCAGCAGCTTAGTGCCGGGGGGGAACACTGAAGCTTTCTTT.

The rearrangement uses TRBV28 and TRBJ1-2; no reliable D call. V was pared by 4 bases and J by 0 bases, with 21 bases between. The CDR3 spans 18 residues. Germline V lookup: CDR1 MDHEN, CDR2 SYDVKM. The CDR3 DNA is TGTGCCAGCAGTTCGAATCTTGAGAGCCTCTTAGCTAACTATGGCTACACCTTC. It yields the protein CASSSNLESLLANYGYTF.

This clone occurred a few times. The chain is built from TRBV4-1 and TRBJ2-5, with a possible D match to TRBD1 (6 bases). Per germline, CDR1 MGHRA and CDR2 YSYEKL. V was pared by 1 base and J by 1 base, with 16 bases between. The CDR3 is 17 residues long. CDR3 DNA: TGCGCCAGCAGCCAAGCACTCACAGGGATCCCCCAAGAGACCCAGTACTTC. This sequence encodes CASSQALTGIPQETQYF.

The CDR3 DNA reads TGTGCCAGCAGCCACACCAGGGGTTCTGGGGCCAACGTCCTGACTTTC. It is translated as CASSHTRGSGANVLTF. This chain uses TRBV11-2 with TRBJ2-6; D might be TRBD1 (6 bases). Trimming removed 5 bases from V and 1 base from J, with 12 bases in between. The CDR3 is made up of 16 amino acids. Looked up from germline, CDR1 is SGHAT and CDR2 is FQNNGV.

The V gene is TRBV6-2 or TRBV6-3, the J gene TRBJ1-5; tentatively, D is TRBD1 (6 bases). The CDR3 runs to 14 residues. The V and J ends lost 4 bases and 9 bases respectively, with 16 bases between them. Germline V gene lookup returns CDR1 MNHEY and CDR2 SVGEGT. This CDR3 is CASSSGTSWAPQHF. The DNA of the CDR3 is TGTGCCAGCAGTTCCGGGACAAGCTGGGCGCCCCAGCATTTT.

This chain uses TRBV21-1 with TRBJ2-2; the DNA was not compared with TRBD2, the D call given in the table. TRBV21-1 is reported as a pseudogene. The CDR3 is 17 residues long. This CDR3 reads CASSKPPRGTNTGELFF. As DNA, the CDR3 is TGTGCCAGCAGCAAACCCCCTCGGGGGACGAACACCGGGGAGCTGTTTTTT.

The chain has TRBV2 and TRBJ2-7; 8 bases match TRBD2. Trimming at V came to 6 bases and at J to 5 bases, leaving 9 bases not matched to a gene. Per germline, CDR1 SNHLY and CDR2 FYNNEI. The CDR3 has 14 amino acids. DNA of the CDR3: TGTGCCAGCAGGGGAATAGCGGGGACTGACGAGCAGTACTTC. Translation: CASRGIAGTDEQYF.

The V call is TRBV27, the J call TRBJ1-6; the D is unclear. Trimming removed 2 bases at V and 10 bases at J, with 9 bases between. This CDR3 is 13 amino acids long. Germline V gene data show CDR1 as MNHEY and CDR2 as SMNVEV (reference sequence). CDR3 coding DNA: TGTGCCAGCAGTTTAAATCCGGGATCACCCCTCCACTTT. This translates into CASSLNPGSPLHF.

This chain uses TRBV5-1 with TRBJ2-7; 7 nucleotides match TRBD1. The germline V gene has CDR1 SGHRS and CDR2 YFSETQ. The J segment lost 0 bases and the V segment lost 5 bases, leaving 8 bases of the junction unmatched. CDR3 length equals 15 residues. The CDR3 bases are TGCGCCAGCAGGCCACAGGGGAGTAGCTCCTACGAGCAGTACTTC. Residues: CASRPQGSSSYEQYF. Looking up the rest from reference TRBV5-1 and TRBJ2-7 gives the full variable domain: KAGVTQTPRYLIKTRGQQVTLSCSPISGHRSVSWYQQTPGQGLQFLFEYFSETQRNKGNFPGRFSGRQFSNSRSEMNVSTLELGDSALYLCASRPQGSSSYEQYFGPGTRLTVT.

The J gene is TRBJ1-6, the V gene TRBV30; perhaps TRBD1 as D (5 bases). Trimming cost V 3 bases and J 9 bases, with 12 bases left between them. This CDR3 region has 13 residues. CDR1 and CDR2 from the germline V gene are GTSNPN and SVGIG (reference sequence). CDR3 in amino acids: CAWRGARGSPLHF. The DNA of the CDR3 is TGTGCCTGGAGAGGGGCGCGGGGTTCACCCCTCCACTTT.